The present T cell receptor beta chain was sequenced within a study of cytomegalovirus exposure and HLA in healthy donors. Study results and caveats: With high specificity and sensitivity, the classifier reportedly diagnosed cytomegalovirus status. While the bulk of TCR sequences proved rare, some public TCRs turned up in many donors. Researchers reportedly found TCR beta sequences accurately predicted most subjects' HLA-A and HLA-B alleles. A highly shared variant cluster was judged a likely technical artifact.

Primers included in the PCR were 60 Vbeta and 13 Jbeta primers. TCRdb keeps only in-frame clones here, not all; method: immunoSEQ multiplex PCR. The repertoire has some 130,000 clones, around 63% of them found once; the top ten carry 9% to 10%. Trimming left V 4 bases short and J 3 bases short, with 16 bases between. Germline CDR1 SGHNT, CDR2 YYREEE (reference sequence). The CDR3 extends over 15 amino acids. A note on this clone: Its antigen is not identified.

Material: PBMCs. The receptor's source is a man aged 35 to 55 in good health and CMV-seropositive. This chain connects TRBV5-4 to TRBJ2-5, with D possibly being TRBD2 (5 bases). CDR3 DNA sequence: TGTGCCAGCAGCCCTGGATCGGGGAGCGAAGAGACCCAGTACTTC. It encodes CASSPGSGSEETQYF.